The subject of this entry is one T cell receptor beta chain. The V segment lost 0 bases and the J segment 5 bases; nucleotides outside the gene matches: 6. The CDR3 runs 16 residues. Germline CDR1 reads MNHNY; CDR2 reads SVGAGI (reference sequence). The data originate from a study of blood T cell repertoires in COVID-19. Study-wide background: Samples representing acute and convalescent COVID-19 were sourced from the United States, Italy and Spain.

Profiled with immunoSEQ multiplex PCR; TCRdb holds only in-frame clones, not every one. The sample has around 50,000 clones, 82% seen once; the top ten hold approximately 10%. The Seattle site enrolled patients during active infection and followed them longitudinally. This chain links TRBV6-6 with TRBJ1-4; 7 nucleotides line up with TRBD1. Sample: peripheral blood. The sequence came from a man older than 75 with COVID-19, enrolled during active disease. The CDR3 loop is CASSYSDRDRNEKLFF. CDR3 nucleotide sequence: TGTGCCAGCAGTTACTCTGACCGGGACAGAAATGAAAAACTGTTTTTT.